What follows describes a single T cell receptor (beta chain). The cohort comprised adults aged 18 to 89 years residing in about two dozen US areas. Participants' reported clinical history set cohort assignment. The data belong to a study of blood T cell repertoires in COVID-19. Study background: Acute-phase and convalescent COVID-19 samples originated in the United States, Italy and Spain.

TCRdb's table, derived via immunoSEQ multiplex PCR, lists solely in-frame clones and lacks some. The sample carries under 200,000 clones, more than 75% recorded once. The CDR3 length is 15 residues. V dropped 3 bases and J dropped 8; count of bases not matched to a gene: 8. CDR1 and CDR2 from the germline V gene are MNHNS and SASEGT. The TCR comes from a woman aged 50 to 60 who had recovered from COVID-19. Input material: PBMCs or T cells enriched from blood (not recorded which). The rearrangement uses TRBV6-1 and TRBJ1-4; 8 positions match TRBD1. CDR3 coding DNA: TGTGCCAGCAGTGAGGCCGGGACAGGCGGGGAAAAACTGTTTTTT. This gives the protein CASSEAGTGGEKLFF.